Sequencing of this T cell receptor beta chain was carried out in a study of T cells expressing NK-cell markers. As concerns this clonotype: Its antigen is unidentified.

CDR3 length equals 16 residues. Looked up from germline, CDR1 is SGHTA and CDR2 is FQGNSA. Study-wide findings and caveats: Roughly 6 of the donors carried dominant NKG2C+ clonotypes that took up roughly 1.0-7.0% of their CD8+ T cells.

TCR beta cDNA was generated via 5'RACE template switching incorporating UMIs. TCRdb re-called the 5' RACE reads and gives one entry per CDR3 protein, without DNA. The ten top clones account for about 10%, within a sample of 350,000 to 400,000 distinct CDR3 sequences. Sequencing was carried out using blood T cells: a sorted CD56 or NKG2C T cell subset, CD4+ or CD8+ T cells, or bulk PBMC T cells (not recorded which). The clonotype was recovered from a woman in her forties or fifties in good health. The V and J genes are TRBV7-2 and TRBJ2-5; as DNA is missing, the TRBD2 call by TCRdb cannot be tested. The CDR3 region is CASSLAPLAVQETQYF. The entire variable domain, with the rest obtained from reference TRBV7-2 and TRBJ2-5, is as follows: GAGVSQSPSNKVTEKGKDVELRCDPISGHTALYWYRQSLGQGLEFLIYFQGNSAPDKSGLPSDRFSAERTGGSVSTLTIQRTQQEDSAVYLCASSLAPLAVQETQYFGPGTRLLVL.